Presented here are 26 T cell receptor beta chains from one specimen sequenced in a study of blood T cell repertoires in COVID-19 (dated by TCRdb to the early 2020s). The library was made by the immunoSEQ multiplex PCR assay. This immuneACCESS table, as held by TCRdb, lists in-frame sequences with V and J called but not all clones. Of the missing ones, under half trace to an unresolved V gene in checked studies; the others have no known cause. The sample table shows over 350,000 clones, and roughly 88% are seen once. Of the sample, around 1.4% is held by the ten largest clones. Material: peripheral blood. These receptors were obtained from a woman aged 30 to 39 with active or convalescent COVID-19.

V and J are TRBV5-1 and TRBJ2-2; 8 bases map to TRBD2. J gave up 8 bases and V 5 bases, and 8 bases lay outside the gene matches. CDR1 SGHRS and CDR2 YFSETQ come from the germline V gene. The length of the CDR3 is 14 residues. The CDR3 loop reads CASSHSGGEGELFF. The DNA of the CDR3 is TGCGCCAGCAGTCACAGCGGGGGTGAAGGGGAGCTGTTTTTT.

This sequence joins TRBV28 and TRBJ1-2; the match to TRBD1 covers 7 bases. After removal of 7 bases from V and 2 bases from J, the junction contained 13 bases not matched to a gene. Looked up from germline, CDR1 is MDHEN and CDR2 is SYDVKM. The CDR3 contains 16 residues. CDR3 in amino acids: CASKVPQTQGNYGYTF. The CDR3 DNA sequence: TGTGCCAGCAAGGTACCCCAAACACAGGGGAACTATGGCTACACCTTC.

The chain has TRBV11-2 and TRBJ2-7; TRBD1 aligns across 7 bases. This CDR3 spans 14 amino acids. V trimming: 5 bases; J trimming: 4 bases; junction bases outside the gene matches: 8. The germline V gene has CDR1 SGHAT and CDR2 FQNNGV. CDR3 sequence reads: CASSPGQTNYEQYF. The DNA for the CDR3 is TGTGCCAGCAGCCCGGGACAGACCAATTACGAGCAGTACTTC.

The chain uses TRBV7-9 and TRBJ1-2; 8 nucleotides line up with TRBD1. The CDR3 spans 14 residues. Germline V gene lookup returns CDR1 SEHNR and CDR2 FQNEAQ (reference sequence). Losses at the gene ends were 5 bases for V and 8 bases for J; bases not matched to a gene: 10. Here the CDR3 reads CASSPTGVLRGYTF. The CDR3, as DNA: TGTGCCAGCAGCCCGACAGGGGTCCTTAGGGGCTACACCTTC.

The chain has TRBV4-2 and TRBJ2-3, with TRBD2 matching 7 bases. Germline assignment: CDR1 LGHNA and CDR2 YNFKEQ. V lost 7 bases, J lost 2 bases, and 3 bases stayed unmatched. The CDR3 contains 13 residues. CDR3: CASTSGHTDTQYF. DNA of the CDR3: TGTGCCAGCACTAGCGGTCACACAGATACGCAGTATTTT.

The V and J genes are TRBV6-1 and TRBJ2-1; the match to TRBD2 covers 10 bases. V lost 4 bases to trimming and J lost 4 bases; unmatched junction nucleotides: 13. The CDR3 has 18 amino acids. Germline loops: CDR1 MNHNS, CDR2 SASEGT. CDR3 DNA: TGTGCCAGCAGTGGGGCTGGGAGTAGCGGGGGGACTTACAATGAGCAGTTCTTC. Its protein product is CASSGAGSSGGTYNEQFF.

This clone was seen a few times. Different DNA sequences within this sample yield the same CDR3. The rearrangement uses TRBV6-5 and TRBJ1-1, with D maybe TRBD1 (5 bases). The CDR3 covers 13 residues. V lost 2 bases to trimming and J lost 4 bases, with 8 bases between them. Germline V gene lookup returns CDR1 MNHEY and CDR2 SVGAGI. CDR3 in amino acids: CASSYGQGTEAFF. DNA of the CDR3: TGTGCCAGCAGTTACGGGCAGGGCACTGAAGCTTTCTTT.

CDR3 amino acids: CASSQGAGGLTDTQYF. The CDR3 bases are TGTGCCAGCAGCCAAGGCGCGGGGGGCCTCACAGATACGCAGTATTTT. The chain links TRBV3-1 (or the pseudogene TRBV3-2) to TRBJ2-3, with TRBD2 matching over 8 bases. CDR1 and CDR2 (germline): LGHDT, YNNKEL (reference sequence). V lost 1 base and J lost 2; bases outside the gene matches: 5. The CDR3 spans 16 residues.

The genes are TRBV29-1 and TRBJ2-5; 8 bases line up with TRBD2. With 4 bases clipped from V and 4 bases from J, the junction kept 2 bases outside the gene matches. Germline loops: CDR1 SQVTM, CDR2 ANQGSEA. CDR3 length equals 12 residues. Written as DNA, the CDR3 is TGCAGCGTTGTTAGCGGGATAGAGACCCAGTACTTC. It codes for CSVVSGIETQYF.

The chain combines TRBV10-3 with TRBJ2-1; 8 nucleotides match TRBD2. The germline gives CDR1 ENHRY, CDR2 SYGVKD. The trim removed 3 bases at V and 7 bases at J, leaving 5 bases unmatched. The CDR3 loop spans 14 amino acids. This CDR3 reads CAISDGTRVNEQFF. The DNA of the CDR3 is TGTGCCATCAGTGACGGGACTAGGGTGAATGAGCAGTTCTTC.

The chain recombines TRBV7-9 with TRBJ1-1, with D perhaps TRBD1 (6 bases). V was shortened by 4 bases and J by 0 bases, with 18 bases between the two germline ends. The length of the CDR3 is 17 residues. Germline lookup yields CDR1 SEHNR and CDR2 FQNEAQ (reference sequence). CDR3 in DNA: TGTGCCAGCAGCTACTATTCCGGGACAATTATGAACACTGAAGCTTTCTTT. Translating it yields CASSYYSGTIMNTEAFF.

The chain couples TRBV6-6 to TRBJ1-2, with TRBD1 matching over 8 bases. The CDR3 is 15 amino acids. V trimming: 6 bases; J trimming: 10 bases; junction bases outside the gene matches: 16. Germline V CDR1 and CDR2: MNHNY, SVGAGI (reference sequence). The CDR3 DNA follows: TGTGCCAGCAGGCCCGGTGGCAGGGGGCTTCAGGACTACACCTTC. Its protein is CASRPGGRGLQDYTF.

This clone showed up just once. CDR3 nucleotides: TGTGCCAGCAGAGGTCAAAAGAAGACAGATTCCTACGAGCAGTACTTC. Its translation is CASRGQKKTDSYEQYF. This chain links TRBV27 with TRBJ2-7, with D perhaps TRBD1 (5 bases). Germline assignment: CDR1 MNHEY and CDR2 SMNVEV (reference sequence). The V end lost 6 bases, the J end lost 1 base, and 19 bases lay between the germline ends. This CDR3 is built from 16 residues.

The rearrangement joins TRBV4-2 to TRBJ2-3, with D possibly matching TRBD2 (6 bases). The length of the CDR3 is 14 residues. Germline V gives CDR1 LGHNA, CDR2 YNFKEQ. Trimming shortened V by 4 bases and J by 2 bases, and 10 bases separated the two germline ends. As DNA, the CDR3 is TGTGCCAGCAGCCCGGAGGGATTCACAGATACGCAGTATTTT. It yields the protein CASSPEGFTDTQYF.

This chain connects TRBV29-1 to TRBJ2-1, with 12 bases lining up with TRBD2. The CDR3 sequence is 14 residues long. CDR1 and CDR2 (germline): SQVTM, ANQGSEA. After removal of 5 bases from V and 4 bases from J, the junction contained 3 bases not matched to a gene. The CDR3 nucleotides read TGCAGCGTTCTAGCGGGAGGGGTATACAATGAGCAGTTCTTC. It is translated as CSVLAGGVYNEQFF.

This clone was observed a single time. The V gene is TRBV4-1, the J gene TRBJ1-3; D is undetermined. Germline lookup yields CDR1 MGHRA and CDR2 YSYEKL. This CDR3 contains 19 residues. V was cut by 1 base and J by 0 bases, with 19 bases left in between. For the CDR3, the DNA is TGCGCCAGCAGCCAAGGCCGTCACAACGTGGTTCTCTCTGGAAACACCATATATTTT. It yields the protein CASSQGRHNVVLSGNTIYF.

This clone turned up a few times. The chain employs TRBV27 and TRBJ1-2; 7 bases match TRBD1. V lost 4 bases to trimming and J lost 4 bases; unmatched junction nucleotides: 12. CDR3 length equals 16 residues. In germline, CDR1 is MNHEY, CDR2 SMNVEV (reference sequence). The CDR3 spells CASSSAPPGQIYGYTF. For the CDR3, the DNA is TGTGCCAGCAGTTCGGCCCCGCCGGGACAGATCTATGGCTACACCTTC.

V and J are TRBV2 and TRBJ1-2; possibly TRBD1 for D (6 bases). The CDR3 is 13 residues long. The V gene's germline CDR1 is SNHLY and CDR2 FYNNEI. Trimming removed 3 bases at V and 8 bases at J, with 13 bases between. The CDR3 nucleotides read TGTGCCAGCAGTGAGGGTCGGCAGGGGGGCTACACCTTC. Protein: CASSEGRQGGYTF.

V is TRBV7-9 and J is TRBJ2-5, with TRBD2 matching over 11 bases. Germline V gene sequence: CDR1 SEHNR, CDR2 FQNEAQ (reference sequence). The V gene end was trimmed by 3 bases and the J gene end by 1 base; junction bases not matched to a gene: 1. The CDR3 is made up of 15 amino acids. The chain's CDR3 is CASSFSGGAQETQYF. In nucleotides, the CDR3 is TGTGCCAGCAGCTTTAGCGGGGGGGCCCAAGAGACCCAGTACTTC.

The chain's CDR3 is CASSEDSGGVNTEAFF. The DNA for the CDR3 is TGTGCCAGCAGTGAGGACAGTGGTGGAGTGAACACTGAAGCTTTCTTT. The V and J genes are TRBV6-1 and TRBJ1-1; D may be TRBD1 (6 bases). The germline CDR1 and CDR2 sequences are MNHNS and SASEGT. CDR3 length: 16 amino acids. V lost 3 bases, J lost 0 bases, and 14 bases lay in between.

This clone was recorded a few times. V usage is TRBV4-1 and J usage is TRBJ1-5; D is perhaps TRBD1 (5 bases). The germline gives CDR1 MGHRA, CDR2 YSYEKL. The ends were cut back, 1 base at V and 3 bases at J, with 16 bases in the middle. CDR3 size: 17 residues. CDR3 residues: CASSQGLQVAPNQPQHF. The DNA of the CDR3 is TGCGCCAGCAGCCAAGGATTACAGGTCGCCCCCAATCAGCCCCAGCATTTT.

The chain recombines TRBV11-2 with TRBJ2-7; 10 nucleotides match TRBD1. This CDR3 region has 14 residues. In germline, CDR1 is SGHAT, CDR2 FQNNGV. V shed 4 bases, J shed 4 bases, and the junction held 4 bases outside the gene matches. The CDR3 spells CASSYTGQGYEQYF. The DNA of the CDR3 is TGTGCCAGCAGCTATACGGGACAGGGGTACGAGCAGTACTTC.

The V gene is TRBV19, the J gene TRBJ2-1; no firm D call. Trimming took 3 bases from V and 4 from J, leaving 10 bases between them. This CDR3 contains 14 residues. Germline-derived CDR1 and CDR2 are LNHDA and SQIVND (reference sequence). The DNA for the CDR3 is TGTGCCAGTAGTATGCGGAATCTTTACAATGAGCAGTTCTTC. This codes for CASSMRNLYNEQFF.

The chain couples TRBV6-1 to TRBJ1-2; D might be TRBD1 (6 bases). Germline assignment: CDR1 MNHNS and CDR2 SASEGT. Trimming left V 1 base short and J 2 bases short, with 17 bases between. The length of the CDR3 is 17 residues. The CDR3 region has the DNA TGTGCCAGCAGTGAAGTATTAAGACAGGCTCGGAACTATGGCTACACCTTC. Translation gives CASSEVLRQARNYGYTF.

This clone was counted a single time. The chain joins TRBV5-4 to TRBJ1-1, with D unresolved. Trimming cost V 0 bases and J 1 base, with 10 bases left between them. The length of the CDR3 is 15 residues. Germline loops: CDR1 SGHNT, CDR2 YYREEE (reference sequence). The chain's CDR3 is CASSLDSVPNTEAFF. In DNA, the CDR3 is TGTGCCAGCAGCTTGGATTCTGTTCCGAACACTGAAGCTTTCTTT.

This clone occurred once. V usage is TRBV15 and J usage is TRBJ1-1, with 9 nucleotides matching TRBD1. The length of the CDR3 is 18 residues. Per the germline V gene, CDR1 is LNHNV and CDR2 is YYDKDF (reference sequence). Trimming at V came to 5 bases and at J to 3 bases, leaving 16 bases not matched to a gene. The CDR3 spells CATSLYLTGGGIYTEAFF. DNA of the CDR3: TGTGCCACCAGCCTCTACTTGACAGGGGGTGGGATATACACTGAAGCTTTCTTT.